This T cell receptor (beta chain) was sequenced in a study of radiation and T cells in renal cell carcinoma. The CDR3 loop spans 13 amino acids. Germline V gives CDR1 LGHNT, CDR2 FRNRAP. As for this clone: Germline is not matched at one junction end, which may reflect a read error.

Specified time point: blood 4 weeks post-SBRT, at nephrectomy. As for treatment: 15 Gy SBRT to primary tumor, nephrectomy 4 weeks later. Radiation-treated patients gave blood at baseline, week 2 and week 4. Assay: immunoSEQ multiplex PCR; the TCRdb copy retains only in-frame clones and omits some. The table lists some 80,000 clones, less than 85% of them singletons. This TCR derives from a woman aged 60 to 75 with renal cell carcinoma. The sequencing here drew on blood, taken from a patient whose treatment included radiotherapy and nephrectomy. This chain links TRBV12-5 with TRBJ2-7; no clear D gene. CDR3 in DNA: TGTGCTGGTGGTTTATCGACGGCCAAACGGCAGTACTTC. It is translated as CAGGLSTAKRQYF.